The text below deals with one T cell receptor (beta chain). CDR1 and CDR2 (germline): WSHSY, SAAADI. The V and J ends lost 2 bases and 2 bases, in that order; junction bases with no gene match: 5. The CDR3 consists of 15 residues. The sample comes from a study of shared clonotypes between healthy human individuals. Study at large: Each donor's CD8 memory used one plate, CD8 naive two, each CD4 subset three.

Only in-frame clones appear in the TCRdb table, and some are missing; sequencing was by immunoSEQ multiplex PCR. The data contain approximately 530,000 clones, about 95% of them singletons. The genes are TRBV10-2 and TRBJ2-7; 8 bases line up with TRBD2. This sequence originates from a woman under 40 in good health. The sequenced sample was naive CD4+ T cells sorted from blood. As to subset: CD45RA+ positively selected. In DNA, the CDR3 is TGCGCCAGCAGTGAGAGAAGCGGGGGTCCCTACGAGCAGTACTTC. Translated, it gives CASSERSGGPYEQYF.